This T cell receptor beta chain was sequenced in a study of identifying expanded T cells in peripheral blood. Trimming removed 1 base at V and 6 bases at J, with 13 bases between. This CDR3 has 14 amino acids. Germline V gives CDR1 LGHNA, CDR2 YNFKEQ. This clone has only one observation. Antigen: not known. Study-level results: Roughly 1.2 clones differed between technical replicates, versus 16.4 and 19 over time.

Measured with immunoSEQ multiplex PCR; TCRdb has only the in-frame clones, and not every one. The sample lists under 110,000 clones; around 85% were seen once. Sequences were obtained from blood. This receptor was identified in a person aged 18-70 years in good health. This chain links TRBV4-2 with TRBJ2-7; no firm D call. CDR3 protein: CASSQGVMTTEQYF. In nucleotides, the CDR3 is TGTGCCAGCAGCCAAGGGGTCATGACAACCGAGCAGTACTTC.